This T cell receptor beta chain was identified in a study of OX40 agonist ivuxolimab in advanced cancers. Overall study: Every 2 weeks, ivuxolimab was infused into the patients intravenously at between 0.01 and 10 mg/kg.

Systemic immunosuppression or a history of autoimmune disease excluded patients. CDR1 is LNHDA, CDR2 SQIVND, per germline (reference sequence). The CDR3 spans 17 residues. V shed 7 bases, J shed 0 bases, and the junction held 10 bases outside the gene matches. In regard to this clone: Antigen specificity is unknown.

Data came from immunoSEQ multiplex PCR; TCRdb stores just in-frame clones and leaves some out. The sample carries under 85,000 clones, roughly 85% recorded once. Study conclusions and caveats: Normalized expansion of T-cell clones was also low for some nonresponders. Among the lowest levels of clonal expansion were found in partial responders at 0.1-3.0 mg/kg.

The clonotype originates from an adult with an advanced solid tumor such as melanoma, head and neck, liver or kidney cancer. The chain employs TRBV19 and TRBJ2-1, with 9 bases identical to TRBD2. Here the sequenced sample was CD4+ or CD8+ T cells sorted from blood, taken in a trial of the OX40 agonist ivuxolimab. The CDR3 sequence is CASNRKAGGPSYNEQFF. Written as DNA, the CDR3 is TGTGCCAGTAACAGGAAGGCGGGAGGGCCCTCCTACAATGAGCAGTTCTTC.